This T cell receptor (beta chain) was documented in a study of cytomegalovirus exposure and HLA in healthy donors. Background on the study: Earlier, 110 million or so unique TCR beta sequences were recovered from roughly 170 million T cells by an analysis.

Primers: 60 Vbeta forward and 13 Jbeta reverse. Sequencing used immunoSEQ multiplex PCR; TCRdb keeps in-frame clones, though not all of them. The repertoire holds under 150,000 clones, around three quarters seen once, with 3.4% in the top ten. With regard to this clone: Its antigen is undetermined.

Healthy bone marrow donors supplied every sample. Per the germline V gene, CDR1 is SGHRS and CDR2 is YFSETQ. This CDR3 contains 14 residues. The V and J ends lost 2 bases and 5 bases respectively, with 13 bases between them. Findings and limits, study-wide: Within an earlier analysis, most TCR beta V segments proved productive either about 90% or about 30% of the time.

This receptor was obtained from a man younger than 40 in good health and CMV-seronegative. The chain joins TRBV5-1 to TRBJ1-1; a possible D gene is TRBD1 (6 bases). Material: PBMCs. This CDR3 reads CASSLQGQGTEAFF. The DNA for the CDR3 is TGCGCCAGCAGCTTACAGGGTCAGGGTACTGAAGCTTTCTTT.